A single sample gave rise to the 25 T cell receptor beta chains below, sequenced in a study of cytomegalovirus exposure and HLA in healthy donors. 13 Jbeta primers and 60 Vbeta primers were used for the PCR. Profiled with immunoSEQ multiplex PCR; TCRdb holds only in-frame clones, not every one. Found here are approximately 85,000 clones, roughly 75% of them singletons; the top ten hold approximately 7.9%. The sequencing input was PBMCs. These receptor sequences come from a man under 40 in good health and CMV-seronegative.

The chain recombines TRBV18 with TRBJ1-5; 7 bases are shared with TRBD1. Germline V gives CDR1 KGHSH, CDR2 LQKENI. Trimming cost V 0 bases and J 4 bases; bases outside gene matches: 6. CDR3 length: 16 amino acids. The CDR3: CASSPPSGTANQPQHF. The DNA for the CDR3 is TGTGCCAGCTCACCACCGTCGGGGACAGCTAATCAGCCCCAGCATTTT.

The J gene is TRBJ1-1, the V gene TRBV7-8, with TRBD1 matching over 7 bases. Per the germline V gene, CDR1 is SGHVS and CDR2 is FQNEAQ. The V gene end was trimmed by 2 bases and the J gene end by 4 bases; junction bases not matched to a gene: 16. This CDR3 has 18 residues. CDR3 region: CASSLRVGGRGLITEAFF. Here the CDR3 DNA reads TGTGCCAGCAGCTTACGTGTGGGGGGCAGGGGGTTAATCACTGAAGCTTTCTTT.

The rearrangement links TRBV7-2 to TRBJ2-7; 9 nucleotides align to TRBD2. V was clipped by 1 base and J by 2 bases; unmatched bases: 3. The length of the CDR3 is 15 residues. CDR1 is SGHTA and CDR2 is FQGNSA in the germline V gene. The CDR3 protein is CASSLVPSGTYEQYF. CDR3 nucleotides: TGTGCCAGCAGCTTAGTACCTAGCGGGACCTACGAGCAGTACTTC.

Here the CDR3 reads CSVETGMIAEAFF. The DNA for the CDR3 is TGCAGCGTTGAGACAGGGATGATCGCTGAAGCTTTCTTT. The chain combines TRBV29-1 with TRBJ1-1; 7 bases agree with TRBD1. This CDR3 is built from 13 residues. Per germline, CDR1 SQVTM and CDR2 ANQGSEA. The J segment lost 6 bases and the V segment lost 3 bases, leaving 7 bases of the junction unmatched.

The CDR3 DNA reads as TGCGCCAGCAGCTGGACAGGTGGGGGCACCCTGACCTACGAGCAGTACTTC. Its protein is CASSWTGGGTLTYEQYF. The chain carries TRBV5-1 and TRBJ2-7; TRBD1 agrees at 7 bases. The CDR3 length is 17 residues. V shed 3 bases, J shed 2 bases, and the junction held 14 bases outside the gene matches. The germline V gene encodes CDR1 SGHRS and CDR2 YFSETQ.

The rearrangement joins TRBV9 to TRBJ2-7, with 10 bases identical to TRBD1. The CDR3 extends over 15 amino acids. V lost 0 bases and J lost 7; bases outside the gene matches: 7. CDR1 and CDR2 from the germline V gene are SGDLS and YYNGEE. The CDR3 DNA is TGTGCCAGCAGCGTAGCTGGGACAGGGGAGTATGAGCAGTACTTC. It translates to CASSVAGTGEYEQYF.

This sequence joins TRBV27 and TRBJ2-3; unclear D gene. The CDR3 extends over 12 amino acids. Germline values: CDR1 MNHEY, CDR2 SMNVEV (reference sequence). Trimming removed 4 bases from V and 5 bases from J, with 7 bases in between. CDR3 in amino acids: CASSSSGDTQYF. The CDR3 DNA is TGTGCCAGCAGTTCGTCCGGAGATACGCAGTATTTT.

With respect to this clone: Other DNA sequences in this specimen translate into the identical CDR3. The V call is TRBV19, the J call TRBJ1-1; D might be TRBD1 (6 bases). Germline assignment: CDR1 LNHDA and CDR2 SQIVND (reference sequence). CDR3 length: 13 residues. The V and J ends lost 5 bases and 3 bases respectively, with 10 bases between them. CDR3 DNA sequence: TGTGCCAGTAGTTCACAGGGTCACACTGAAGCTTTCTTT. Translation: CASSSQGHTEAFF.

This chain joins TRBV30 and TRBJ1-6; TRBD1 matches at 7 bases. Germline V CDR1 and CDR2: GTSNPN, SVGIG (reference sequence). The CDR3 length is 14 residues. Losses at the gene ends were 4 bases for V and 7 bases for J; bases not matched to a gene: 7. This CDR3 is CAWNRGGRNSPLHF. The CDR3 coding sequence is TGTGCCTGGAATAGAGGGGGCCGGAATTCACCCCTCCACTTT.

Only one count was recorded for this clone. The V and J genes are TRBV5-6 and TRBJ2-1; 8 nucleotides align to TRBD2. The CDR3 runs to 14 residues. The trim removed 4 bases at V and 7 bases at J, leaving 7 bases unmatched. Looked up from germline, CDR1 is SGHDT and CDR2 is YYEEEE. The CDR3 loop reads CASSPPGGGNEQFF. CDR3 DNA: TGTGCCAGCAGCCCCCCTGGCGGGGGGAATGAGCAGTTCTTC.

In DNA form, the CDR3 reads TGTGCCAGCAGCGTTCGGACTAGCGGGGGGGCCTCCGTGTCGGGACAAGAGACCCAGTACTTC. It yields the protein CASSVRTSGGASVSGQETQYF. The chain joins TRBV9 to TRBJ2-5; 15 bases match TRBD2. The CDR3 contains 21 residues. The V segment lost 2 bases and the J segment 2 bases; nucleotides outside the gene matches: 16. CDR1 SGDLS and CDR2 YYNGEE come from the germline V gene.

The CDR3 reads CASSFSSGNDYNEQFF. The DNA for the CDR3 is TGTGCCAGCAGCTTTTCTAGCGGGAATGATTACAATGAGCAGTTCTTC. This chain joins TRBV5-4 and TRBJ2-1; 9 bases map to TRBD2. V dropped 2 bases and J dropped 4; count of bases not matched to a gene: 7. The CDR3 sequence is 16 residues long. CDR1 SGHNT and CDR2 YYREEE come from the germline V gene (reference sequence).

V and J are TRBV4-2 and TRBJ2-3; weak D call: TRBD2 (7 bases). CDR1 LGHNA and CDR2 YNFKEQ come from the germline V gene. The V gene lost 1 base and the J gene lost 5 bases, with 13 bases spanning the gap. CDR3 length: 15 residues. The CDR3 sequence: CASSQGGGARDTQYF. Written as DNA, the CDR3 is TGTGCCAGCAGCCAAGGAGGGGGGGCCAGAGATACGCAGTATTTT.

The chain employs TRBV27 and TRBJ1-1; no reliable D call. Germline assignment: CDR1 MNHEY and CDR2 SMNVEV (reference sequence). V was pared by 4 bases and J by 4 bases, with 4 bases between. The CDR3 contains 11 residues. CDR3 coding DNA: TGTGCCAGCAGTTCCCTCACTGAAGCTTTCTTT. This encodes CASSSLTEAFF.

The genes are TRBV6-1 and TRBJ1-5, with D hard to call. The CDR3 has 16 residues. Germline V gene lookup returns CDR1 MNHNS and CDR2 SASEGT. The V and J ends lost 2 bases and 0 bases respectively, with 11 bases between them. The CDR3 region has the DNA TGTGCCAGCAGTGAAAGAGGAGATAGTAGCAATCAGCCCCAGCATTTT. Its translation: CASSERGDSSNQPQHF.

This rearrangement joins TRBV5-1 to TRBJ1-1; D is unresolved. CDR3 length: 11 amino acids. V was clipped by 0 bases and J by 8 bases, with 5 bases between them. Germline V gene data show CDR1 as SGHRS and CDR2 as YFSETQ. CDR3: CASSLGQEAFF. The CDR3 region has the DNA TGCGCCAGCAGCTTGGGACAAGAAGCTTTCTTT.

This sequence joins TRBV4-2 and TRBJ1-2; D is possibly TRBD1 (6 bases). CDR1 is LGHNA, CDR2 YNFKEQ, per germline. CDR3 length: 15 amino acids. V was shortened by 4 bases and J by 7 bases, with 19 bases between the two germline ends. The CDR3: CASSPDAGAQSGYTF. Written as DNA, the CDR3 is TGTGCCAGCAGCCCGGACGCAGGGGCTCAATCTGGCTACACCTTC.

This clone is medium-sized by share. The chain couples TRBV4-1 to TRBJ1-2, with D unresolved. The CDR3 contains 16 residues. Trimming stripped 2 bases from V and 3 bases from J, with 16 bases between. CDR1 and CDR2 from the germline V gene are MGHRA and YSYEKL. The DNA for the CDR3 is TGCGCCAGCAGCCAACAGTCGAGGATTCGTGACTATGGCTACACCTTC. It encodes CASSQQSRIRDYGYTF.

This chain links TRBV7-2 with TRBJ2-2, with 8 bases identical to TRBD2. The V gene's germline CDR1 is SGHTA and CDR2 FQGNSA. The CDR3 sequence is 17 residues long. Germline trimming cut 6 bases from V and 1 base from J; bases unmatched to any gene: 10. The CDR3 reads CASSSRSGGRNTGELFF. DNA of the CDR3: TGTGCCAGCAGTTCTAGAAGCGGGGGCCGGAACACCGGGGAGCTGTTTTTT.

The chain recombines TRBV6-5 with TRBJ1-5, with TRBD1 matching 8 bases. The CDR3 runs to 14 residues. V shed 6 bases, J shed 4 bases, and the junction held 5 bases outside the gene matches. In germline, CDR1 is MNHEY, CDR2 SVGAGI. CDR3: CASRPGQVNQPQHF. In nucleotides, the CDR3 is TGTGCCAGCAGGCCGGGACAGGTTAATCAGCCCCAGCATTTT.

The V gene is TRBV10-3, the J gene TRBJ1-1; D not certain. CDR3 length: 14 residues. Germline loops: CDR1 ENHRY, CDR2 SYGVKD. Trimming removed 6 bases at V and 1 base at J, with 12 bases between. CDR3 residues: CAISSYSGNTEAFF. The CDR3 DNA reads TGTGCCATCAGCAGCTATTCAGGGAACACTGAAGCTTTCTTT.

J is TRBJ2-2 and V is TRBV6-1, with 8 bases identical to TRBD1. This CDR3 region has 15 residues. Trimming at V came to 4 bases and at J to 6 bases, leaving 7 bases not matched to a gene. Germline V CDR1 and CDR2: MNHNS, SASEGT. CDR3 bases: TGTGCCAGCAGTGGACAGGGGTCCGGCGCCGGGGAGCTGTTTTTT. Its protein is CASSGQGSGAGELFF.

This sequence joins TRBV7-3 and TRBJ1-3; D is unclear. The V end was cut by 1 base, the J end by 4 bases, with 5 bases between. The germline CDR1 and CDR2 sequences are SGHTA and FQGTGA. The CDR3 loop spans 13 amino acids. This CDR3 reads CASSLNPGNTIYF. In DNA, the CDR3 is TGTGCCAGCAGCTTAAATCCGGGAAACACCATATATTTT. The whole variable domain, filled in from reference TRBV7-3 and TRBJ1-3, reads GAGVSQTPSNKVTEKGKYVELRCDPISGHTALYWYRQSLGQGPEFLIYFQGTGAADDSGLPNDRFFAVRPEGSVSTLKIQRTERGDSAVYLCASSLNPGNTIYFGEGSWLTVV.

The J gene is TRBJ1-6, the V gene TRBV28; D may be TRBD1 (5 bases). Germline V CDR1 and CDR2: MDHEN, SYDVKM. V was pared by 3 bases and J by 2 bases, with 11 bases between. The CDR3 sequence is 16 residues long. The CDR3 loop reads CASSFPGDPYNSPLHF. The CDR3 region has the DNA TGTGCCAGCAGTTTTCCGGGGGACCCCTATAATTCACCCCTCCACTTT. Using reference TRBV28 and TRBJ1-6 for the parts outside the CDR3, the full variable domain is DVKVTQSSRYLVKRTGEKVFLECVQDMDHENMFWYRQDPGLGLRLIYFSYDVKMKEKGDIPEGYSVSREKKERFSLILESASTNQTSMYLCASSFPGDPYNSPLHFGNGTRLTVT.

V is TRBV2 and J is TRBJ1-6; 10 nucleotides line up with TRBD1. The CDR3 runs 14 residues. Losses at the gene ends were 5 bases for V and 10 bases for J; bases not matched to a gene: 5. Germline CDR1 and CDR2: SNHLY and FYNNEI. DNA for the CDR3: TGTGCCAGCAGTACCGGGACAGGGGCCTCACCCCTCCACTTT. Protein: CASSTGTGASPLHF.